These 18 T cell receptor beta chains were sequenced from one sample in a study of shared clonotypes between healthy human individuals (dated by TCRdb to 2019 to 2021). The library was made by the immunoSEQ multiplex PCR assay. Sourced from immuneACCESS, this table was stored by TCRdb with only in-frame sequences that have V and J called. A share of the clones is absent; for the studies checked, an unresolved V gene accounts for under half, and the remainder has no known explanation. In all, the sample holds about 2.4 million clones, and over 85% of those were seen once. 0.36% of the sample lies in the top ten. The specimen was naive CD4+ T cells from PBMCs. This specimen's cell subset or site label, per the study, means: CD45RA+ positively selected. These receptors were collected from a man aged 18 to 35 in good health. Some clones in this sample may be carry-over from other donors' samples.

The CDR3 nucleotides are TGTGCCAGCAGCTTAGTTTGGGACCTATCCAAGCTCTCCTACTGGGGCTACACCTTC. This gives the protein CASSLVWDLSKLSYWGYTF. This chain connects TRBV7-9 to TRBJ1-2; TRBD1 might be the D (5 bases). This CDR3 is 19 amino acids long. The V and J ends lost 1 base and 8 bases respectively, with 29 bases between them. Looked up from germline, CDR1 is SEHNR and CDR2 is FQNEAQ (reference sequence).

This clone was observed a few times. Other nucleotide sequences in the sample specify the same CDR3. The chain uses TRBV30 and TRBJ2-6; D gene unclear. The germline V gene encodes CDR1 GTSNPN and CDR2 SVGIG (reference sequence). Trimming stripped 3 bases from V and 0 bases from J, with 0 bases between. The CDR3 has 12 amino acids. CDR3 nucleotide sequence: TGTGCCTGGAGCTCTGGGGCCAACGTCCTGACTTTC. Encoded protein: CAWSSGANVLTF.

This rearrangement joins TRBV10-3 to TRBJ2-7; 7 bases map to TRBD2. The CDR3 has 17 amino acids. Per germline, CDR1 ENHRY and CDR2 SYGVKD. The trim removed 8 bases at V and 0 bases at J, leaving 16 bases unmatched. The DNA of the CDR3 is TGTGCCATCCAAAGGGCAGCAAGCGGGACCCTCTCCTACGAGCAGTACTTC. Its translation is CAIQRAASGTLSYEQYF.

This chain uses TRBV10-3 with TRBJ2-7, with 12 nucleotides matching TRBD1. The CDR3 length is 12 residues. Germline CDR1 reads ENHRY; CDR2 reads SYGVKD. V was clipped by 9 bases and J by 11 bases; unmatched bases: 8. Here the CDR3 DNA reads TGTGCCATGTCCGGGACAGGGGGCTCCGAGTACTTC. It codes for CAMSGTGGSEYF.

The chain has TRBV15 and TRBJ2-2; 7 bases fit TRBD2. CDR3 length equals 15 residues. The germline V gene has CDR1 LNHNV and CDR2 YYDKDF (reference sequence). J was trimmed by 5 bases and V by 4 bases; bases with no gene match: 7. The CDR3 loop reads CATSKSSGGTGELFF. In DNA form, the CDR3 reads TGTGCCACCAGCAAGTCTAGCGGTGGGACCGGGGAGCTGTTTTTT.

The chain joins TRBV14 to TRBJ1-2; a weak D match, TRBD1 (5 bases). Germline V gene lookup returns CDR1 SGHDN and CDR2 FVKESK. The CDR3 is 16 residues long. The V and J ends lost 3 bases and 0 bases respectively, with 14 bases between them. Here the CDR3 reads CASSHRGWGSNYGYTF. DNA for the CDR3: TGTGCCAGCAGCCACCGGGGTTGGGGCTCTAACTATGGCTACACCTTC. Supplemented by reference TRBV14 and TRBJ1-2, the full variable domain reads EAGVTQFPSHSVIEKGQTVTLRCDPISGHDNLYWYRRVMGKEIKFLLHFVKESKQDESGMPNNRFLAERTGGTYSTLKVQPAELEDSGVYFCASSHRGWGSNYGYTFGSGTRLTVV.

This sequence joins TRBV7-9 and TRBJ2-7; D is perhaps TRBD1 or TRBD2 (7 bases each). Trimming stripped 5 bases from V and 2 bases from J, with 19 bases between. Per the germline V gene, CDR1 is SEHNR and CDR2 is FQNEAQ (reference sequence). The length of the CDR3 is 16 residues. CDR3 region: CASSPGGGSYTYEQYF. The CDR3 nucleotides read TGTGCCAGCAGCCCAGGGGGAGGGTCCTATACCTACGAGCAGTACTTC.

The CDR3 is CASSSEGQGASADTQYF. DNA of the CDR3: TGCGCCAGCAGCTCGGAGGGACAGGGGGCGTCGGCAGATACGCAGTATTTT. This chain links TRBV5-1 with TRBJ2-3, with TRBD1 identical over 12 bases. Germline CDR1 is SGHRS and CDR2 is YFSETQ. V shed 3 bases, J shed 4 bases, and the junction held 9 bases outside the gene matches. The CDR3 is 17 amino acids.

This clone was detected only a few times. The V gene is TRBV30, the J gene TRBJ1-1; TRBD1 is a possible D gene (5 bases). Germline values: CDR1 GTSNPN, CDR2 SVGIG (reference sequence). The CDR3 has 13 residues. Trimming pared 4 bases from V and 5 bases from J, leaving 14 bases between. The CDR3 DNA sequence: TGTGCCTGGAAGGGTTTTGCAGGGACTGAAGCTTTCTTT. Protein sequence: CAWKGFAGTEAFF.

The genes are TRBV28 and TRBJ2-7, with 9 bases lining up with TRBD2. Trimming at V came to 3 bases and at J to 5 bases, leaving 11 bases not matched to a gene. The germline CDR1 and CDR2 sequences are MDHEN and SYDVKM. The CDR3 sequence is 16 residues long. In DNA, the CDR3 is TGTGCCAGCAGTTTTGGGGGTAGCGGGGGACCTCACGAGCAGTACTTC. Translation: CASSFGGSGGPHEQYF.

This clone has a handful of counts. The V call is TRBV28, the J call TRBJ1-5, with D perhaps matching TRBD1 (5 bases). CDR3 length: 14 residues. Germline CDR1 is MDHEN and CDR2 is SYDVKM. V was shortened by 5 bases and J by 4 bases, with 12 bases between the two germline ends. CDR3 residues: CASSGSGQNQPQHF. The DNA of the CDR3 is TGTGCCAGCAGTGGCTCGGGGCAGAATCAGCCCCAGCATTTT.

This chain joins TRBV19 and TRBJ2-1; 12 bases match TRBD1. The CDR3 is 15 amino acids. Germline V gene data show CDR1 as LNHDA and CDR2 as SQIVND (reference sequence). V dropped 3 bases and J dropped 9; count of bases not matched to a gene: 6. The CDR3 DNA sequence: TGTGCCAGTAGTATTCGGGACAGGGGGCTGGGTGAGCAGTTCTTC. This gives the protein CASSIRDRGLGEQFF.

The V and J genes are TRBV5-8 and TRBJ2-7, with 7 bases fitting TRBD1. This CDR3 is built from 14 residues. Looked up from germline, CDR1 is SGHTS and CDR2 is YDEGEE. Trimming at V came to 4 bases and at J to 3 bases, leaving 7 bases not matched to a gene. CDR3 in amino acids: CASSRQGGDYEQYF. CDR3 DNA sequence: TGTGCCAGCAGCCGACAGGGTGGGGACTACGAGCAGTACTTC.

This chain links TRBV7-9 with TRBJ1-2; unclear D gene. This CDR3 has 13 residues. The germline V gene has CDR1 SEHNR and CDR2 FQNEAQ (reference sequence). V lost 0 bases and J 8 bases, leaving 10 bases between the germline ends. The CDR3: CASSLAELRGYTF. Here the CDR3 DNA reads TGTGCCAGCAGCTTAGCAGAGTTGCGGGGCTACACCTTC.

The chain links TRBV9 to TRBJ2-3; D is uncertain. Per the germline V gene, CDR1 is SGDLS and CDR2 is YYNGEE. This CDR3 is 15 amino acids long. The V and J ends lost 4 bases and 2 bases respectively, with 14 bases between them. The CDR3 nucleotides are TGTGCCAGCAGCACCGGACCGGTGGACACAGATACGCAGTATTTT. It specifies CASSTGPVDTDTQYF.

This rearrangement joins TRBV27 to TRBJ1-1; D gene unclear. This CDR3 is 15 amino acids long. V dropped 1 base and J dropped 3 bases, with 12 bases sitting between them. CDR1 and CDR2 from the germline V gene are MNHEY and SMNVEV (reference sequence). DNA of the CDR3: TGTGCCAGCAGTTTATTAAGGGAAGGGTACACTGAAGCTTTCTTT. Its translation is CASSLLREGYTEAFF.

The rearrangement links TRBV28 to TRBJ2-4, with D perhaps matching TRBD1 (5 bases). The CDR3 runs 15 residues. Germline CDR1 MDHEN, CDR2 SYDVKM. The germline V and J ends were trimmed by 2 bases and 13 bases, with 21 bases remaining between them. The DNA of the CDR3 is TGTGCCAGCAGTTTAAGTCGGGTTTCGACAGTCGTCCAGTACTTC. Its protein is CASSLSRVSTVVQYF.

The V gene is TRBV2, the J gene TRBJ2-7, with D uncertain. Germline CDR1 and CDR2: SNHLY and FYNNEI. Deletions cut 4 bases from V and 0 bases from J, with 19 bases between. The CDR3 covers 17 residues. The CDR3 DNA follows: TGTGCCAGCAGTGGAATTTCGTTACGCCCGAGCTCCTACGAGCAGTACTTC. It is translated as CASSGISLRPSSYEQYF.